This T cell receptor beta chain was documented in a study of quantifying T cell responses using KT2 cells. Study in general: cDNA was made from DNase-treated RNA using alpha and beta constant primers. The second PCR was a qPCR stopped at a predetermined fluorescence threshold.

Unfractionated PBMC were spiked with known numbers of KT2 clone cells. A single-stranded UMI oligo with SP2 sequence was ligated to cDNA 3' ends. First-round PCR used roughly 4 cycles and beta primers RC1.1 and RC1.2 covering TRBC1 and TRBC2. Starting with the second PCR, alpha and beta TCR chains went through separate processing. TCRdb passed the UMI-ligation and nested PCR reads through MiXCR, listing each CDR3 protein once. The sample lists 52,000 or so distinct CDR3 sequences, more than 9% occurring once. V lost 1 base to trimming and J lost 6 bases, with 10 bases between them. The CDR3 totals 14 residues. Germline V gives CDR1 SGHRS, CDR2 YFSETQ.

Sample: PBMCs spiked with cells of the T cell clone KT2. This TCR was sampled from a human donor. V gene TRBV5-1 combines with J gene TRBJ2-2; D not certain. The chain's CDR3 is CASSLKGGPGELFF. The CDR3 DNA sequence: TGCGCCAGCAGCTTGAAGGGCGGCCCCGGGGAGCTGTTTTTT.